This TCR beta chain was captured by sequencing in a study of cytomegalovirus exposure and HLA in healthy donors. Findings and caveats of the study: The study listed 150 to 200 cytomegalovirus-associated TCR beta chains. An analysis done earlier found most TCR beta V segments productive about 90% or about 30% of the time.

Researchers ran the PCR with 60 Vbeta and 13 Jbeta primers. Sequenced by immunoSEQ multiplex PCR; TCRdb stores in-frame clones only, minus some. The data show around 250,000 clones, about nine tenths seen once. On this clone itself: Its antigen is not known.

The germline V and J ends were trimmed by 6 bases and 4 bases, with 13 bases remaining between them. The CDR3 runs 14 residues. The germline CDR1 and CDR2 sequences are MDHEN and SYDVKM. The chain links TRBV28 to TRBJ2-4; no clear D. The clonotype was recovered from a girl aged 2 to 10 in good health and CMV-seronegative. The specimen was PBMCs. The CDR3: CASRAAAPKNIQYF. The CDR3 nucleotides read TGTGCCAGCAGAGCCGCCGCACCGAAAAACATTCAGTACTTC.